One sample yielded the 17 T cell receptor beta chains listed below, sequenced in a study of technical replicates of blood from several donors. TCRdb's table, derived via immunoSEQ multiplex PCR, lists solely in-frame clones and lacks some. The sample lists more than 90,000 clones; approximately 95% were seen once. The sequencing sample was made of T cells isolated from PBMCs. These receptors came from a human donor in good health.

The V gene is TRBV19, the J gene TRBJ1-1; D unresolved. Trimming removed 4 bases at V and 0 bases at J, with 6 bases between. Germline loops: CDR1 LNHDA, CDR2 SQIVND (reference sequence). The CDR3 covers 13 residues. The CDR3, as DNA: TGTGCCAGTAGTAGCACAATGAACACTGAAGCTTTCTTT. Its translation: CASSSTMNTEAFF.

The rearrangement links TRBV28 to TRBJ2-7; 8 bases align to TRBD1. The V segment lost 4 bases and the J segment 0 bases; nucleotides outside the gene matches: 11. The germline CDR1 and CDR2 sequences are MDHEN and SYDVKM. CDR3 length: 17 amino acids. Here the CDR3 DNA reads TGTGCCAGCAGTTACGACTTGACAGGGGCCCGCTCCTACGAGCAGTACTTC. Protein: CASSYDLTGARSYEQYF.

The chain uses TRBV7-9 and TRBJ2-5, with a weak D call TRBD2 (5 bases). Germline V lookup: CDR1 SEHNR, CDR2 FQNEAQ (reference sequence). V lost 1 base, J lost 12 bases, and 21 bases lay in between. This CDR3 has 15 amino acids. The CDR3 loop reads CASSLVDSEARAEYF. The CDR3 DNA sequence: TGTGCCAGCAGCTTAGTAGATAGTGAGGCGCGGGCCGAGTACTTC. The full variable domain, in which reference TRBV7-9 and TRBJ2-5 provide the parts outside the CDR3, is DTGVSQNPRHKITKRGQNVTFRCDPISEHNRLYWYRQTLGQGPEFLTYFQNEAQLEKSRLLSDRFSAERPKGSFSTLEIQRTEQGDSAMYLCASSLVDSEARAEYFGPGTRLLVL.

The chain links TRBV4-1 to TRBJ1-4; D call uncertain. Between the trimmed V and J ends, which lost 11 bases and 8 bases, there was a span of 12 bases. This CDR3 spans 11 amino acids. The germline V gene encodes CDR1 MGHRA and CDR2 YSYEKL. DNA for the CDR3: TGCGCCGCTTCCCAGAACGAAAAACTGTTTTTT. Its translation: CAASQNEKLFF.

The V call is TRBV6-1, the J call TRBJ2-1; TRBD2 matches at 13 bases. V lost 8 bases and J lost 6; bases outside the gene matches: 7. This CDR3 has 15 residues. Germline V gene lookup returns CDR1 MNHNS and CDR2 SASEGT. In DNA form, the CDR3 reads TGTGCCAGCGAGCCAGGGACTAGCGGGACCAATGAGCAGTTCTTC. Translating gives CASEPGTSGTNEQFF.

The chain joins TRBV29-1 to TRBJ2-7, with D possibly matching TRBD1 (6 bases). Trimming took 4 bases from V and 2 from J, leaving 18 bases between them. Germline-derived CDR1 and CDR2 are SQVTM and ANQGSEA. The CDR3 has 15 residues. CDR3 nucleotide sequence: TGCAGCGTTGGTTCAGCAGGACAGACTACCTACGAGCAGTACTTC. It is translated as CSVGSAGQTTYEQYF.

J is TRBJ2-3 and V is TRBV29-1; no definite D call. There are 14 residues in the CDR3. Trimming left V 4 bases short and J 2 bases short, with 13 bases between. Per the germline V gene, CDR1 is SQVTM and CDR2 is ANQGSEA. CDR3: CSVGTYSNTDTQYF. CDR3 nucleotide sequence: TGCAGCGTTGGAACTTACTCCAACACAGATACGCAGTATTTT.

V and J are TRBV18 and TRBJ2-3, with D possibly being TRBD1 (6 bases). The CDR3 sequence is 14 residues long. In germline, CDR1 is KGHSH, CDR2 LQKENI. V was pared by 4 bases and J by 2 bases, with 10 bases between. CDR3 coding DNA: TGTGCCAGCTCACTACAGGGACCCACAGATACGCAGTATTTT. This codes for CASSLQGPTDTQYF.

V usage is TRBV14 and J usage is TRBJ2-5; 11 bases map to TRBD2. V lost 5 bases, J lost 2 bases, and 4 bases stayed unmatched. CDR3 length: 15 amino acids. Per germline, CDR1 SGHDN and CDR2 FVKESK. This CDR3 reads CASSARLAGQETQYF. CDR3 DNA: TGTGCCAGCAGCGCCAGACTAGCGGGACAAGAGACCCAGTACTTC.

Note on this clone: Given the absence of the conserved phenylalanine or tryptophan at the CDR3 end, a read error is likely. No DNA is shown, since the ends of the CDR3 on it are uncertain; the CDR3 is the one TCRdb lists. The chain uses TRBV30 and TRBJ2-4; the DNA was not used to check the table's D call, TRBD2. Inclusive of both ends, the CDR3 amounts to 12 amino acids. CDR1 is GTSNPN, CDR2 SVGIG, per germline (reference sequence). The CDR3 spells CAWSVHREGFHV.

The rearrangement uses TRBV15 and TRBJ2-5, with 7 positions matching TRBD2. CDR1 and CDR2 (germline): LNHNV, YYDKDF (reference sequence). This CDR3 comprises 17 residues. The V gene end was trimmed by 1 base and the J gene end by 0 bases; junction bases not matched to a gene: 8. The CDR3, as DNA: TGTGCCACCAGCAGAGTCAGGAATAGCGGGTACCAAGAGACCCAGTACTTC. Translating it yields CATSRVRNSGYQETQYF.

The chain joins TRBV10-2 to TRBJ2-7; 7 bases match TRBD1. The CDR3 has 13 amino acids. With V trimmed by 6 bases and J by 0 bases, 2 bases remained unmatched. Germline loops: CDR1 WSHSY, CDR2 SAAADI. Here the CDR3 reads CASRDRSSYEQYF. DNA of the CDR3: TGCGCCAGCAGGGACAGGAGCTCCTACGAGCAGTACTTC.

This clone came up once. The chain has TRBV7-9 and TRBJ2-7; 9 bases match TRBD2. Germline CDR1 reads SEHNR; CDR2 reads FQNEAQ (reference sequence). The trim removed 1 base at V and 3 bases at J, leaving 4 bases unmatched. The CDR3 is 15 amino acids. In nucleotides, the CDR3 is TGTGCCAGCAGCTTAGGAGGCGGGAGGGGCTACGAGCAGTACTTC. This codes for CASSLGGGRGYEQYF.

The gene calls are TRBV13 and TRBJ2-5, with TRBD2 as a possible D gene (7 bases). V lost 8 bases and J lost 3, with 16 bases in between. This CDR3 has 14 amino acids. In germline, CDR1 is PRHDT, CDR2 FYEKMQ (reference sequence). The CDR3 loop is CASVNRGAEETQYF. The CDR3 coding sequence is TGTGCCAGCGTTAACCGGGGGGCTGAAGAGACCCAGTACTTC.

The genes are TRBV15 and TRBJ2-2, with TRBD1 as a possible D gene (6 bases). With 5 bases removed from V and 6 bases from J, the gap between germline ends came to 22 bases. Germline values: CDR1 LNHNV, CDR2 YYDKDF (reference sequence). This CDR3 spans 17 amino acids. The CDR3 DNA sequence: TGTGCCACCAGCGATTCCAGGGCAGGGGAATTTTCCGGGGAGCTGTTTTTT. This gives the protein CATSDSRAGEFSGELFF.

The chain couples TRBV7-2 to TRBJ1-5, with 8 bases aligning to TRBD1. The CDR3 is 16 residues long. Germline trimming cut 4 bases from V and 0 bases from J; bases unmatched to any gene: 5. Germline-derived CDR1 and CDR2 are SGHTA and FQGNSA. The CDR3 DNA follows: TGTGCCAGCAGCTCTAGGACAGGGTCTAGCAATCAGCCCCAGCATTTT. It specifies CASSSRTGSSNQPQHF.

J is TRBJ2-7 and V is TRBV4-1; 10 bases agree with TRBD2. The CDR3 contains 16 residues. The V segment lost 1 base and the J segment 0 bases; nucleotides outside the gene matches: 3. CDR1 and CDR2 (germline): MGHRA, YSYEKL. CDR3 loop: CASSQASGGSSYEQYF. The CDR3 DNA reads TGCGCCAGCAGCCAAGCTAGCGGGGGAAGCTCCTACGAGCAGTACTTC.